Below are 29 T cell receptor beta chains sequenced from a single sample in a study of CD8+ T cells in alopecia areata. After isolation, RNA underwent reverse transcription to generate cDNA as the sequencing template. The table came from immunoSEQ multiplex PCR; TCRdb's copy has only in-frame clones and leaves some out. The table has over 200,000 clones, around 62% seen once. Sequencing was performed on CD4+ T cells sorted from blood, taken at week 0. These receptors came from a human donor with alopecia areata.

The chain is built from TRBV5-6 and TRBJ1-2; D is unclear. V lost 2 bases and J lost 0, with 8 bases in between. There are 14 residues in the CDR3. Per germline, CDR1 SGHDT and CDR2 YYEEEE. CDR3 region: CASSLAIPNYGYTF. The CDR3 DNA follows: TGTGCCAGCAGCTTAGCAATTCCTAACTATGGCTACACCTTC.

The V and J genes are TRBV30 and TRBJ2-3; D possibly corresponds to TRBD1 (5 bases). The V end lost 2 bases, the J end lost 4 bases, and 10 bases lay between the germline ends. The CDR3 spans 13 residues. Germline-derived CDR1 and CDR2 are GTSNPN and SVGIG (reference sequence). The CDR3, as DNA: TGTGCCTGGAGTAGACAGACGGCAGATACGCAGTATTTT. Translation: CAWSRQTADTQYF.

The chain couples TRBV18 to TRBJ2-1, with 14 bases fitting TRBD2. After removal of 2 bases from V and 7 bases from J, the junction contained 4 bases not matched to a gene. This CDR3 contains 16 residues. The germline V gene encodes CDR1 KGHSH and CDR2 LQKENI. The CDR3 DNA follows: TGTGCCAGCTCACCAACGGGGACTAGCGGGGGAAATGAGCAGTTCTTC. This translates into CASSPTGTSGGNEQFF.

The chain carries TRBV10-3 and TRBJ2-5; no firm D call. V lost 6 bases to trimming and J lost 5 bases, with 13 bases between them. The CDR3 has 13 amino acids. CDR1 is ENHRY, CDR2 SYGVKD, per germline. CDR3 amino acids: CAIRRAAKETQYF. CDR3 in DNA: TGTGCCATCAGAAGGGCAGCGAAGGAGACCCAGTACTTC.

The chain uses TRBV11-2 and TRBJ2-2, with 10 bases fitting TRBD1. The V segment lost 6 bases and the J segment 2 bases; nucleotides outside the gene matches: 6. Germline values: CDR1 SGHAT, CDR2 FQNNGV. This CDR3 spans 16 amino acids. CDR3 nucleotide sequence: TGTGCCAGCAGTACCAGGGACAGGGGCAACACCGGGGAGCTGTTTTTT. Its protein is CASSTRDRGNTGELFF.

A few counts support this clone. This chain uses TRBV6-5 with TRBJ1-2, with D uncertain. CDR1 and CDR2 (germline): MNHEY, SVGAGI. V was pared by 7 bases and J by 2 bases, with 17 bases between. There are 15 residues in the CDR3. CDR3 residues: CASTTSSGRNYGYTF. CDR3 DNA sequence: TGTGCCAGCACCACTTCCTCGGGCAGAAACTATGGCTACACCTTC.

This clone was counted between two and nine times. This sequence joins TRBV5-1 and TRBJ2-1, with 10 nucleotides matching TRBD2. The CDR3 has 16 residues. The germline V gene has CDR1 SGHRS and CDR2 YFSETQ. The V and J ends lost 0 bases and 2 bases, in that order; junction bases with no gene match: 2. The CDR3 reads CASSLGGTSAYNEQFF. CDR3 in DNA: TGCGCCAGCAGCTTGGGAGGGACTAGCGCCTACAATGAGCAGTTCTTC.

The V and J genes are TRBV2 and TRBJ1-4; tentatively, D is TRBD1 (6 bases). Germline-derived CDR1 and CDR2 are SNHLY and FYNNEI. V was trimmed by 4 bases and J by 3 bases, leaving 12 bases between them. The CDR3 sequence is 15 residues long. The CDR3 bases are TGTGCCAGCAGTGTTGGGGCAGGGGCTAATGAAAAACTGTTTTTT. Translating gives CASSVGAGANEKLFF.

The chain couples TRBV18 to TRBJ2-5; D could derive from TRBD1 or TRBD2 (5 bases each). Germline CDR1 reads KGHSH; CDR2 reads LQKENI. Trimming shortened V by 3 bases and J by 4 bases, and 15 bases separated the two germline ends. The CDR3 is made up of 15 amino acids. The CDR3 nucleotides read TGTGCCAGCTCACCTACCGGGGCAGAAACAGAGACCCAGTACTTC. It is translated as CASSPTGAETETQYF.

This clone has only a few counts. The chain combines TRBV4-1 with TRBJ1-1; D may be TRBD1 (6 bases). This CDR3 has 18 amino acids. The germline gives CDR1 MGHRA, CDR2 YSYEKL. The V end lost 7 bases, the J end lost 2 bases, and 26 bases lay between the germline ends. The CDR3 reads CASTLLDSAANPNTEAFF. As DNA, the CDR3 is TGCGCCAGCACTCTGCTGGACAGCGCGGCAAACCCTAACACTGAAGCTTTCTTT.

This chain links TRBV11-2 with TRBJ2-1, with 8 bases fitting TRBD2. Looked up from germline, CDR1 is SGHAT and CDR2 is FQNNGV. The CDR3 loop spans 16 amino acids. The trim removed 0 bases at V and 2 bases at J, leaving 3 bases unmatched. The CDR3 reads CASSLEAGATYNEQFF. CDR3 coding DNA: TGTGCCAGCAGCTTAGAAGCGGGAGCAACCTACAATGAGCAGTTCTTC.

This clone was observed a handful of times. Other DNA sequences in the same sample also yield this CDR3. The chain joins TRBV5-6 to TRBJ1-1, with D unclear. Germline CDR1 and CDR2: SGHDT and YYEEEE. The V end lost 5 bases, the J end lost 0 bases, and 2 bases lay between the germline ends. This CDR3 comprises 11 residues. The CDR3 loop reads CASSLNTEAFF. CDR3 DNA sequence: TGTGCCAGCAGTTTGAACACTGAAGCTTTCTTT.

This clone was seen a handful of times. The J gene is TRBJ2-2, the V gene TRBV4-2; 7 bases align to TRBD2. The germline gives CDR1 LGHNA, CDR2 YNFKEQ. V lost 1 base and J lost 3; bases outside the gene matches: 8. The CDR3 spans 17 residues. The CDR3 region has the DNA TGTGCCAGCAGCCAAGTTGCGGGGGTCGCGGACACCGGGGAGCTGTTTTTT. This gives the protein CASSQVAGVADTGELFF.

The chain has TRBV9 and TRBJ1-2; 9 bases agree with TRBD1. There are 14 residues in the CDR3. Germline trimming cut 4 bases from V and 6 bases from J; bases unmatched to any gene: 7. Germline-derived CDR1 and CDR2 are SGDLS and YYNGEE. CDR3 loop: CASSTHRGQNGYTF. In DNA, the CDR3 is TGTGCCAGCAGCACCCACAGGGGGCAAAATGGCTACACCTTC. The full variable domain, in which reference TRBV9 and TRBJ1-2 provide the parts outside the CDR3, is DSGVTQTPKHLITATGQRVTLRCSPRSGDLSVYWYQQSLDQGLQFLIQYYNGEERAKGNILERFSAQQFPDLHSELNLSSLELGDSALYFCASSTHRGQNGYTFGSGTRLTVV.

The chain joins TRBV2 to TRBJ2-1, with TRBD2 matching over 10 bases. Trimming cost V 2 bases and J 10 bases; bases outside gene matches: 8. CDR3 length: 15 residues. Germline-derived CDR1 and CDR2 are SNHLY and FYNNEI. The chain's CDR3 is CASSELAGGLGEQFF. The CDR3 DNA follows: TGTGCCAGCAGTGAATTAGCGGGAGGCCTCGGGGAGCAGTTCTTC.

The chain carries TRBV2 and TRBJ2-1; D unresolved. CDR3 size: 14 residues. Between the trimmed V and J ends, which lost 11 bases and 5 bases, there was a span of 19 bases. Germline values: CDR1 SNHLY, CDR2 FYNNEI. For the CDR3, the DNA is TGTGCCGGCACGACCGATTCCCGCAACAATGAGCAGTTCTTC. Translating gives CAGTTDSRNNEQFF.

J is TRBJ1-1 and V is TRBV2; 9 nucleotides agree with TRBD1. Unmatched junction bases numbered 4, after V lost 5 bases and J lost 6 bases. Per germline, CDR1 SNHLY and CDR2 FYNNEI. CDR3 size: 13 residues. CDR3 residues: CASSPGQGAEAFF. The CDR3 nucleotides read TGTGCCAGCAGTCCGGGACAGGGCGCTGAAGCTTTCTTT.

V usage is TRBV30 and J usage is TRBJ1-2; the match to TRBD1 covers 8 bases. Germline lookup yields CDR1 GTSNPN and CDR2 SVGIG (reference sequence). Trimming cost V 7 bases and J 6 bases; bases outside gene matches: 7. CDR3 length: 12 residues. The CDR3 DNA reads TGTGCCTCTGAACAGGGGGTAGATGGCTACACCTTC. It translates to CASEQGVDGYTF.

This clone was counted only a few times. This chain joins TRBV5-1 and TRBJ2-5; TRBD1 is a possible D gene (6 bases). The V and J ends lost 4 bases and 1 base respectively, with 14 bases between them. Looked up from germline, CDR1 is SGHRS and CDR2 is YFSETQ. The CDR3 runs to 15 residues. In DNA, the CDR3 is TGCGCCAGCAGCCTCACAGGGCCTCCCCAAGAGACCCAGTACTTC. Its translation: CASSLTGPPQETQYF.

CDR3 bases: TGTGCCAGTAGGGGAGCGGGAGGGCACAATGAGCAGTTCTTC. Translated: CASRGAGGHNEQFF. The chain links TRBV19 to TRBJ2-1; 10 nucleotides agree with TRBD2. CDR1 LNHDA and CDR2 SQIVND come from the germline V gene (reference sequence). The CDR3 is made up of 14 amino acids. With V trimmed by 6 bases and J by 5 bases, 4 bases remained unmatched.

The CDR3 DNA reads as TGTGCCTGGGGTCTAAGCCAAGAGACCCAGTACTTC. Translated, it gives CAWGLSQETQYF. The rearrangement joins TRBV30 to TRBJ2-5; the D is unclear. The germline CDR1 and CDR2 sequences are GTSNPN and SVGIG (reference sequence). The CDR3 is 12 amino acids. V shed 5 bases and J shed 1 base, with 8 bases lying between them.

This clone was detected a few times. V gene TRBV7-2 combines with J gene TRBJ2-5, with 7 bases that match TRBD2. The CDR3 covers 14 residues. V gave up 5 bases and J gave up 5 bases; unmatched junction bases: 8. CDR1 and CDR2 (germline): SGHTA, FQGNSA. CDR3 coding DNA: TGTGCCAGCAGCCCAGGACTAGACGGGGAGACCCAGTACTTC. Translation: CASSPGLDGETQYF.

This chain connects TRBV7-9 to TRBJ1-5, with 11 bases that match TRBD1. The CDR3 covers 16 residues. The germline CDR1 and CDR2 sequences are SEHNR and FQNEAQ (reference sequence). The V gene end was trimmed by 1 base and the J gene end by 7 bases; junction bases not matched to a gene: 6. For the CDR3, the DNA is TGTGCCAGCAGCTTAGTCGGACAGGGGGCGCGACAGCCCCAGCATTTT. It specifies CASSLVGQGARQPQHF.

The CDR3 DNA reads TGCGCCAGCAGTGAGCCTCAGAACACCGGGGAGCTGTTTTTT. Translating it yields CASSEPQNTGELFF. The gene calls are TRBV10-1 and TRBJ2-2, with no clear D. The CDR3 has 14 residues. Germline V CDR1 and CDR2: WNHNN, SYGVQD (reference sequence). V lost 2 bases to trimming and J lost 1 base, with 5 bases between them.

The CDR3 nucleotides read TGTGCCAGCACCATACCTGGACAGCCCTACTTAGGAGCTTTCTTT. Translation gives CASTIPGQPYLGAFF. The chain is built from TRBV5-6 and TRBJ1-1; TRBD1 might be the D (6 bases). The germline CDR1 and CDR2 sequences are SGHDT and YYEEEE. Trimming shortened V by 6 bases and J by 10 bases, and 25 bases separated the two germline ends. The CDR3 is 15 residues long.

For the CDR3, the DNA is TGCAGCGTTGACGGGAAGTCCCGGAATGAGCAGTTCTTC. Protein: CSVDGKSRNEQFF. The V and J genes are TRBV29-1 and TRBJ2-1; tentative D call: TRBD2 (5 bases). CDR3 size: 13 residues. V lost 3 bases, J lost 7 bases, and 13 bases lay in between. CDR1 and CDR2 from the germline V gene are SQVTM and ANQGSEA.

The chain employs TRBV11-2 and TRBJ2-1, with D uncertain. The CDR3 has 12 residues. Trimming shortened V by 1 base and J by 8 bases, and 6 bases separated the two germline ends. Germline V gives CDR1 SGHAT, CDR2 FQNNGV. CDR3 residues: CASSLGVDEQFF. In DNA form, the CDR3 reads TGTGCCAGCAGCTTAGGGGTCGATGAGCAGTTCTTC.

The chain uses TRBV5-1 and TRBJ2-2; TRBD1 matches 8 bases. Unmatched junction bases numbered 7, after V lost 2 bases and J lost 4 bases. CDR3 length equals 16 residues. Germline V gives CDR1 SGHRS, CDR2 YFSETQ. The CDR3 DNA is TGCGCCAGCAGCTTACCGACAGGGGCGGGCACCGGGGAGCTGTTTTTT. As protein: CASSLPTGAGTGELFF.

V gene TRBV9 combines with J gene TRBJ2-7; D is unresolved. The CDR3 has 14 residues. V lost 0 bases and J lost 2, with 9 bases in between. CDR1 SGDLS and CDR2 YYNGEE come from the germline V gene. The CDR3 DNA follows: TGTGCCAGCAGCGTAGACTTGGGTGCCTACGAGCAGTACTTC. Translation: CASSVDLGAYEQYF.